A single sample is the source of the 8 T cell receptor beta chains below, sequenced in a study of blood T cell repertoires in COVID-19. Measured with immunoSEQ multiplex PCR; TCRdb has only the in-frame clones, and not every one. The profile shows more than 200,000 clones, approximately 83% of them singletons. Source material: peripheral blood. The source is a man aged 80 or over with acute or convalescent COVID-19.

V gene TRBV5-1 combines with J gene TRBJ1-1; a weak D match, TRBD1 (5 bases). Germline V lookup: CDR1 SGHRS, CDR2 YFSETQ. V was trimmed by 2 bases and J by 7 bases, leaving 15 bases between them. There are 14 residues in the CDR3. CDR3 in DNA: TGCGCCAGCAGCTTAGACGCAAACAGGCTTGAAGCTTTCTTT. Translation gives CASSLDANRLEAFF.

This chain joins TRBV4-2 and TRBJ2-4; D perhaps matches TRBD1 (5 bases). Trimming removed 0 bases at V and 1 base at J, with 7 bases between. This CDR3 has 15 residues. Germline values: CDR1 LGHNA, CDR2 YNFKEQ. This chain's CDR3 is CASSQDAGAKNIQYF. In DNA form, the CDR3 reads TGTGCCAGCAGCCAAGATGCAGGGGCCAAAAACATTCAGTACTTC.

In its sample, this clone was seen once. The chain recombines TRBV5-1 with TRBJ2-2, with D tentatively TRBD1 (6 bases). The germline V and J ends were trimmed by 0 bases and 7 bases, with 13 bases remaining between them. This CDR3 comprises 15 residues. The germline CDR1 and CDR2 sequences are SGHRS and YFSETQ. CDR3 sequence: CASSLDGGAGGELFF. The CDR3 nucleotides read TGCGCCAGCAGCTTGGATGGGGGCGCGGGCGGGGAGCTGTTTTTT.

This clone has a handful of counts. The chain has TRBV7-9 and TRBJ1-5; 12 bases are a match to TRBD1. Germline trimming cut 5 bases from V and 3 bases from J; bases unmatched to any gene: 8. The CDR3 has 17 amino acids. Germline CDR1 is SEHNR and CDR2 is FQNEAQ (reference sequence). The CDR3 region is CASSERGTGGLNQPQHF. The CDR3, as DNA: TGTGCCAGCAGCGAGAGGGGGACAGGGGGCCTCAATCAGCCCCAGCATTTT. Full variable domain (missing parts from reference TRBV7-9 and TRBJ1-5): DTGVSQNPRHKITKRGQNVTFRCDPISEHNRLYWYRQTLGQGPEFLTYFQNEAQLEKSRLLSDRFSAERPKGSFSTLEIQRTEQGDSAMYLCASSERGTGGLNQPQHFGDGTRLSIL.

This clone was recorded a few times. The sample has other DNA sequences that encode this CDR3 too. V and J are TRBV19 and TRBJ2-3, with 10 nucleotides matching TRBD1. The CDR3 runs to 13 residues. Germline values: CDR1 LNHDA, CDR2 SQIVND (reference sequence). V trimming: 9 bases; J trimming: 3 bases; junction bases outside the gene matches: 3. The CDR3 sequence is CASRDRGTDTQYF. The CDR3 coding sequence is TGTGCCAGCCGGGACAGGGGAACAGATACGCAGTATTTT.

The genes are TRBV19 and TRBJ2-2, with a weak D call TRBD2 (7 bases). In germline, CDR1 is LNHDA, CDR2 SQIVND (reference sequence). This CDR3 contains 16 residues. V lost 8 bases and J 2 bases, leaving 18 bases between the germline ends. CDR3 sequence (DNA): TGTGCCAGTTGGGAGGGGGGATTAGGCAACACCGGGGAGCTGTTTTTT. Its protein product is CASWEGGLGNTGELFF. Together with reference TRBV19 and TRBJ2-2, the CDR3 gives the full variable domain: DGGITQSPKYLFRKEGQNVTLSCEQNLNHDAMYWYRQDPGQGLRLIYYSQIVNDFQKGDIAEGYSVSREKKESFPLTVTSAQKNPTAFYLCASWEGGLGNTGELFFGEGSRLTVL.

This clone was recorded once. Other DNA variants within this sample encode the same CDR3. The genes are TRBV28 and TRBJ1-5; D not resolved. The CDR3 loop spans 12 amino acids. The germline V and J ends were trimmed by 9 bases and 0 bases, with 6 bases remaining between them. Germline lookup yields CDR1 MDHEN and CDR2 SYDVKM. Here the CDR3 reads CASRGSNQPQHF. Here the CDR3 DNA reads TGTGCCAGTCGGGGTAGCAATCAGCCCCAGCATTTT.

This chain links TRBV5-1 with TRBJ1-3; the D is unclear. Germline V CDR1 and CDR2: SGHRS, YFSETQ. V was shortened by 0 bases and J by 0 bases, with 10 bases between the two germline ends. The CDR3 is 16 amino acids. The CDR3 reads CASSLAYARSGNTIYF. The CDR3 nucleotides are TGCGCCAGCAGCTTGGCCTACGCCCGCTCTGGAAACACCATATATTTT.